The following is a T cell receptor beta chain sequence with its context. This CDR3 has 16 amino acids. Germline V gene lookup returns CDR1 MGHDK and CDR2 SYGVNS. Trimming took off 6 bases at V and 5 bases at J, with 19 bases between the two ends. The table came from immunoSEQ multiplex PCR; TCRdb's copy has only in-frame clones and leaves some out. The table records hundreds of thousands of clones, roughly nine tenths of them present only once. This specimen comes from a study of blood T cell repertoires in COVID-19. As for the study in general: The cDNA or gDNA used as material had been derived from T cells, B-cell-depleted T cells, or PBMCs.

The receptor comes from a woman between 18 and 29 years old who had recovered from COVID-19. This chain links TRBV25-1 with TRBJ1-4; D is perhaps TRBD1 (6 bases). Sequencing input: PBMCs or T cells enriched from blood (not recorded which). The CDR3: CASSSDPGTPNEKLFF. CDR3 DNA sequence: TGTGCCAGCAGCTCTGATCCCGGGACACCAAATGAAAAACTGTTTTTT. Using reference TRBV25-1 and TRBJ1-4 for the parts outside the CDR3, the full variable domain is EADIYQTPRYLVIGTGKKITLECSQTMGHDKMYWYQQDPGMELHLIHYSYGVNSTEKGDLSSESTVSRIRTEHFPLTLESARPSHTSQYLCASSSDPGTPNEKLFFGSGTQLSVL.